Listed below are T cell receptor beta chains from one sample, sequenced in a study of blood T cells in healthy people across ages. TCRdb ran MiXCR on the 5' RACE reads and lists one entry per CDR3 protein. The sample includes hundreds of thousands of distinct CDR3 sequences, 50% to 65% of them seen just once. The source material was blood. These TCRs come from an elderly man in good health. Both conserved end residues are part of each CDR3. The D gene is left open where the match is weak. The size field is filled for only some rows; it gives once, few, many or a size class.

>-|TRBJ2-5|TRBV10-3|TRBD2
TGTGCCATCAGACCTAGCGGGAGTGAGGAGCAGTACTTC
CAIRPSGSEEQYF
>few|TRBJ2-7|TRBV7-2|-
TGTGCCAGCAGCCGGGACACCCTCTCCTACGAGCAGTACTTC
CASSRDTLSYEQYF
>-|TRBJ1-2|TRBV6-1|-
TGTGCCAGCAGTCTGTCCAGGACACCCACTGGGAACTATGGCTACACCTTC
CASSLSRTPTGNYGYTF
>once|TRBJ2-4|TRBV5-5|-
TGTGCCGGCACAGGGACGGAAAACGTTCAGTACTTC
CAGTGTENVQYF
>many|TRBJ2-6|TRBV29-1|-
TGCAGCGTTGCGGGGTCTGGGGCCAACGTCCTGACTTTC
CSVAGSGANVLTF
>-|TRBJ2-7|TRBV29-1|-
TGCAGCGTTGGTCGGAGCGGAGGGGGGTCCTACGAGCAGTACTTC
CSVGRSGGGSYEQYF
>-|TRBJ2-1|TRBV11-1|-
TGTGCCAGCAGCTTCGGGGCCCCGCTGTCTGAGCAGTTCTTC
CASSFGAPLSEQFF
>-|TRBJ2-5|TRBV9|TRBD1
TGTGCCAGCATCCTCGTGTTGACCGGGACAGGGGTACAGACCCAGTACTTC
CASILVLTGTGVQTQYF
>once|TRBJ1-5|TRBV18|-
TGTGCCAGCTCACCAACCAACCTTAATCAGCCCCAGCATTTT
CASSPTNLNQPQHF
>-|TRBJ2-7|TRBV24-1|TRBD2
TGTGCCACCAGTGATACAAGCGGGAGGGCCCTCAATGAGCAGTACTTC
CATSDTSGRALNEQYF
>many|TRBJ2-1|TRBV12-3/TRBV12-4|-
TGTGCCAGCAGTTTTTACAATGAGCAGTTCTTC
CASSFYNEQFF
>few|TRBJ2-1|TRBV20-1|TRBD1
TGCAGTGCTAGAGCCCCCCGGACAGGGACGGGGAATGAGCAGTTCTTC
CSARAPRTGTGNEQFF
>once|TRBJ2-1|TRBV7-3|-
TGTGCCAGCAGCTTAACAGGGTATCTGTTCTTC
CASSLTGYLFF
>-|TRBJ2-3|TRBV5-6|-
TGTGCCAGCAGCTCAGTGTCCGGTCACAGATACGCGTATTTT
CASSSVSGHRYAYF
>few|TRBJ2-7|TRBV28|-
TGTGCCAGCACCAAGCCGGGGGCAGCCACCGAGCAGTACTTC
CASTKPGAATEQYF
>-|TRBJ1-6|TRBV20-1|-
TGCAGTGCTAATTCCCGGGACACAAGCTCCTATAATTCACCCCTCCACTTT
CSANSRDTSSYNSPLHF
>once|TRBJ2-6|TRBV5-1|-
TGCGCCAGCAGCTTGGATGCGCCAGTGCGCTCTGGGGCCAACGTCCTGACTTTC
CASSLDAPVRSGANVLTF
>-|TRBJ2-5|TRBV10-3|TRBD2
TGTGCCATCAGCGAGACTAGCGGAAGTAAAGAGACCCAGTACTTC
CAISETSGSKETQYF
>few|TRBJ1-4|TRBV29-1|-
TGCAGCGTTCTACCCCCGGGGGTTCATGAAAAACTGTTTTTT
CSVLPPGVHEKLFF
>-|TRBJ1-1|TRBV11-1|TRBD1
TGTGCCAACAGCTTTCCCGGGACAGGGATCACTGAAGCTTTCTTT
CANSFPGTGITEAFF
>-|TRBJ2-5|TRBV24-1|-
TGTGCCACCAGTGAGCCCGGGACTCAGGCGACCCAGTACTTC
CATSEPGTQATQYF
>-|TRBJ2-1|TRBV20-1|-
TGCAGTACTAGAGAGCAGTTCTACAATGAGCAGTTCTTC
CSTREQFYNEQFF
>-|TRBJ2-7|TRBV12-3/TRBV12-4|TRBD2
TGTGCCAGCAGCCGGGAGGGGGGCACCTACAAGCAGTACTTC
CASSREGGTYKQYF
>few|TRBJ2-5|TRBV15|-
TGTGCCACCAGCAGAGATCGGGTAACGGAGACCCAGTACTTC
CATSRDRVTETQYF
>-|TRBJ1-1|TRBV7-9|-
TGTGCCAGCAGCCAAGAAGGGCTCGGGAACACTGAAGCTTTCTTT
CASSQEGLGNTEAFF
>-|TRBJ1-4|TRBV20-1|-
TGCAGTGCTAGAGATCAAAGACGCATTAATGAAAAACTGTTTTTT
CSARDQRRINEKLFF
>-|TRBJ1-4|TRBV11-2|TRBD1
TGTGCCAGCAGCCCTTTGACAGGGAGAATCTATGAAAAACTGTTTTTT
CASSPLTGRIYEKLFF
>few|TRBJ2-5|TRBV10-3|TRBD1
TGTGCCATCAGCCCGGGGACAGGAGGTAGAGAGACCCAGTACTTC
CAISPGTGGRETQYF
>few|TRBJ2-4|TRBV2|-
TGTGCCAGCAGATCGACAGTCCTAGCCAAAAACATTCAGTACTTC
CASRSTVLAKNIQYF
>-|TRBJ2-3|TRBV7-2|-
TGTGCCAGCAGCTTAGGCCACAGGAAACCACAGATAAAGCAGTATTTT
CASSLGHRKPQIKQYF
>-|TRBJ1-2|TRBV6-5|-
TGTGCCAGCAACCCCCGGGGACTCCACTATGGCTACACCTTC
CASNPRGLHYGYTF
>few|TRBJ2-3|TRBV14|-
TGTGCCAGCAGCCAAGATCGGGGGAGCACAGATACGCAGTATTTT
CASSQDRGSTDTQYF
>-|TRBJ2-5|TRBV27|TRBD2
TGTGCCAGCAGAGGGGGACTAGCGGGAACGGCCCAGTACTTC
CASRGGLAGTAQYF
>few|TRBJ2-3|TRBV12-3/TRBV12-4|-
TGTGCCAGCAGTTTTCCGGCAGGCAATACGCAGTATTTT
CASSFPAGNTQYF
>many|TRBJ2-5|TRBV7-9|-
TGTGCCAGCAGCACCGACTTGGAGGCGGTAGAGACCCAGTACTTC
CASSTDLEAVETQYF
>once|TRBJ2-1|TRBV2|-
TGTGCCAGCAAGGCAGGGCCCATCAATGAGCAGTTCTTC
CASKAGPINEQFF
>few|TRBJ2-1|TRBV20-1|-
TGCAGTGCTAGACTAGTTAGCTCCTACAATGAGCAGTTCTTC
CSARLVSSYNEQFF
>once|TRBJ1-2|TRBV25-1|-
TGTGCCAGCAGTGAATTGAGTGAGGTAGCAGGGAAGGGCTACACCTTC
CASSELSEVAGKGYTF
>-|TRBJ2-5|TRBV4-1|-
TGCGCCAGCAGCCAAGTAGGACAAACTAGGAGGCGGGAGACCCAGTACTTC
CASSQVGQTRRRETQYF
>-|TRBJ2-7|TRBV12-5|TRBD1
TGTGCTAGTGCCCTTTGTACCGGGACAGGGTGCTACGAGCAGTACTTC
CASALCTGTGCYEQYF
>-|TRBJ2-7|TRBV20-1|-
TGCAGTGCTAGAGATAGTAGGGTCTCCTACGAGCAGTACTTC
CSARDSRVSYEQYF
>-|TRBJ2-3|TRBV3-1|TRBD2
TGTGCCAGCAGGAGCTGGACTAGCGGGATGCACAGATACGCGTATTTT
CASRSWTSGMHRYAYF
>once|TRBJ1-1|TRBV6-2/TRBV6-3|-
TGTGTCAGCAGTTACTCGAGCAGGGTTGGAGCTTTCTTT
CVSSYSSRVGAFF
>-|TRBJ1-6|TRBV6-5|TRBD1
TGTGCCAGCAGTTACCTGGGAGGGGGCCATAATTCACCCCTCCACTTT
CASSYLGGGHNSPLHF
>few|TRBJ2-1|TRBV7-2|-
TGTGCCAGCAGCTCCGCTGGGTCCCCCTCCTACAATGAGCAGTTCTTC
CASSSAGSPSYNEQFF
>-|TRBJ1-1|TRBV18|TRBD1
TGTGCCAGCTCACCGCAGACAGGGCTCACTGAAGCTTTCTTT
CASSPQTGLTEAFF
>-|TRBJ1-4|TRBV24-1|TRBD1
TGTGCCACCAGCGGGACAGGAACAACCTCTAATGGAAAACTGTTTTTT
CATSGTGTTSNGKLFF
>few|TRBJ2-5|TRBV14|-
TGTGCCAGCAGCCCCCGTTTTGGGCTCTGGGAGACCCAGTACTTC
CASSPRFGLWETQYF
>-|TRBJ2-1|TRBV5-5|-
TGTGCCAGCAGGGCGAGGGACTACAATGAGCAGTTCTTC
CASRARDYNEQFF
>-|TRBJ2-7|TRBV25-1|-
TGTGCCAGCAGTGGGGTAGCCGAGCAGTACTTC
CASSGVAEQYF
>-|TRBJ2-4|TRBV2|-
TGTGCCAGCAGTGAAAGTGGTCTAGCCAAAAACATTCAGTACTTC
CASSESGLAKNIQYF
>-|TRBJ1-2|TRBV20-1|-
TGCAGTGCTAGGTCCCACCGACAGTTAGTTTACACCTTC
CSARSHRQLVYTF
>few|TRBJ2-6|TRBV7-3|TRBD1
TGTGCCAGCAGCTACGACAGGGGGCCTGGGGCCAACGTCCTGACTTTC
CASSYDRGPGANVLTF
>-|TRBJ2-1|TRBV7-3|TRBD2
TGTGCCAGCAGCTTAAAGCCTAGCGGGAGTGTTGATGAGCAGTTCTTC
CASSLKPSGSVDEQFF
>many|TRBJ2-5|TRBV9|-
TGTGCCAGCAGCGCCGGAGAGACCCAGTACTTC
CASSAGETQYF
>-|TRBJ2-7|TRBV12-3/TRBV12-4|TRBD1
TGTGCCAGCAGTTTAGGGGGACAGGGAGTCTCCTACGAGCAGTACTTC
CASSLGGQGVSYEQYF
>-|TRBJ2-1|TRBV7-9|TRBD1
TGTGCCAGCAGCTCCCAGACAGGGCGGTGGGAGCAGTTCTTC
CASSSQTGRWEQFF